This TCR beta chain stems from a study of blood T cell repertoires in COVID-19. Overall study context: Samples taken during acute and convalescent COVID-19 were collected in the United States, Italy and Spain. T cells, B-cell-depleted T cells, or PBMCs provided the cDNA or gDNA that served as material.

TCRdb's table, derived via immunoSEQ multiplex PCR, lists solely in-frame clones and lacks some. The sample contains over 150,000 clones, 65% to 85% of which appear only once. Sequenced sample: peripheral blood. The TCR originated in an elderly woman with active or convalescent COVID-19.

In DNA form, the CDR3 reads TGTGCCAGCAGTTACTCTAGCACTGAAGCTTTCTTT. This encodes CASSYSSTEAFF. The chain uses TRBV6-2 or TRBV6-3 and TRBJ1-1; the D is unclear. Trimming pared 0 bases from V and 4 bases from J, leaving 3 bases between. Germline V gives CDR1 MNHEY, CDR2 SVGEGT. CDR3 length: 12 residues.